This TCR beta chain was captured by sequencing in a study of T-cell memory formation after mild COVID-19. Points from the study as a whole: Later expanders leaned CD4+, whereas clones that contracted between day 15 and 85 were balanced CD4/CD8.

TCRdb re-derived calls from the 5' RACE reads in MiXCR, one entry per CDR3 protein. The sample has roughly 450,000 distinct CDR3 sequences; around a sixth are singletons. Deletions cut 5 bases from V and 0 bases from J, with 11 bases between. The CDR3 contains 14 residues. Germline V gene lookup returns CDR1 DFQATT and CDR2 SNEGSKA (reference sequence). This clonotype was counted between two and nine times. Its antigen is currently unknown. V gene TRBV20-1 combines with J gene TRBJ1-3, with D tentatively TRBD1 (5 bases). The source is an adult woman who had mild COVID-19 (a few samples of this study predate the infection). Cell type and time point are not known. Sequenced material: PBMCs or a T cell subset sorted from them (not recorded which). The CDR3 reads CSAGRGASGNTIYF. CDR3 in DNA: TGCAGTGCTGGGAGGGGTGCCTCTGGAAACACCATATATTTT.